This T cell receptor beta chain was sequenced for a study of response to subunit inactivated influenza vaccine. From germline, CDR1 is LNHDA and CDR2 SQIVND (reference sequence). The CDR3 totals 15 residues. V lost 6 bases and J lost 2; bases outside the gene matches: 4. Each CDR3 protein gets one entry after TCRdb re-called the RT-PCR reads with MiXCR. The profile shows more than 450,000 distinct CDR3 sequences, about 11% of them singletons. This clonotype was observed a few times. Material: PBMCs from blood, obtained on the day of vaccination. The chain has TRBV19 and TRBJ1-5, with TRBD1 matching over 10 bases. The clonotype originates from a man between 45 and 60 years old who received an inactivated influenza vaccine. Here the CDR3 reads CASSGDRGRNQPQHF. CDR3 coding DNA: TGTGCCAGTAGCGGGGACAGGGGTCGCAATCAGCCCCAGCATTTT.